This is a list of T cell receptor beta chains from one sample in a study of T cell responses to AZD1222 COVID-19 vaccine. The method was immunoSEQ multiplex PCR; TCRdb's version includes in-frame clones alone and lacks a portion of them. In the table there are 120,000 to 150,000 clones, over 85% of which are singletons. The sample consisted of peripheral blood, taken 28 days after the second AZD1222 dose. The receptors here all came from an adult who received the AZD1222 COVID-19 vaccine. Each CDR3 is given with its conserved first and last residue. The D gene is left open where the match is weak. Size is stated for part of the rows, as once, few or many counts, or as a class when the clone is expanded.

clone_size	d_call	j_call	v_call	cdr3_aa	cdr3_nt
NA	TRBD2	TRBJ2-7	TRBV28	CASTRTSGTYEQYF	TGTGCCAGCACCCGTACTAGCGGTACTTACGAGCAGTACTTC
NA	NA	TRBJ2-3	TRBV9	CASSVVMGPARDTQYF	TGTGCCAGCAGCGTAGTGATGGGTCCCGCCCGAGATACGCAGTATTTT
NA	NA	TRBJ1-1	TRBV30	CAWSVILGNTEAFF	TGTGCCTGGAGTGTGATTCTGGGAAACACTGAAGCTTTCTTT
NA	NA	TRBJ2-2	TRBV29-1	CSVGTLNTGELFF	TGCAGCGTTGGGACACTGAACACCGGGGAGCTGTTTTTT
NA	NA	TRBJ1-3	TRBV13	CASSLRAISSGNTIYF	TGTGCCAGCAGCTTACGGGCCATTTCCTCTGGAAACACCATATATTTT
NA	TRBD1	TRBJ1-1	TRBV4-1	CASSQESGQGARSTEAFF	TGCGCCAGCAGCCAAGAAAGTGGGCAGGGGGCAAGGTCCACTGAAGCTTTCTTT
NA	TRBD2	TRBJ2-2	TRBV3-1/TRBV3-2	CASSHLSGRGAGELFF	TGTGCCAGCAGCCACCTTAGCGGGAGAGGGGCCGGGGAGCTGTTTTTT
NA	TRBD1	TRBJ2-7	TRBV29-1	CSKNRDRPGEQYF	TGCAGCAAAAACCGGGACAGGCCCGGCGAGCAGTACTTC
NA	NA	TRBJ2-2	TRBV7-6	CASSLGPGDTGELFF	TGTGCCAGCAGCTTAGGGCCGGGAGACACCGGGGAGCTGTTTTTT
NA	NA	TRBJ2-3	TRBV4-3	CASSQVTGGGPGESTDTQYF	TGCGCCAGCAGCCAAGTCACAGGCGGCGGACCAGGCGAAAGCACAGATACGCAGTATTTT
NA	TRBD1	TRBJ1-4	TRBV4-1	CASSQIGQGDEKLFF	TGCGCCAGCAGCCAAATCGGACAGGGTGATGAAAAACTGTTTTTT
NA	NA	TRBJ1-1	TRBV28	CASSLGQPPEAFF	TGTGCCAGCAGTTTGGGGCAGCCTCCCGAAGCTTTCTTT
NA	NA	TRBJ2-5	TRBV7-7	CASSYQGETQYF	TGTGCTAGCAGTTACCAGGGGGAGACCCAGTACTTC
NA	NA	TRBJ2-1	TRBV19	CASSIGGISEQFF	TGTGCCAGTAGTATAGGAGGGATCAGCGAGCAGTTCTTC
NA	NA	TRBJ2-1	TRBV7-3	CASSPDRDTYNEQFF	TGTGCCAGCAGCCCCGACCGGGACACTTACAATGAGCAGTTCTTC
few	NA	TRBJ1-1	TRBV19	CASSMGTAPSTEAFF	TGTGCCAGTAGTATGGGGACCGCCCCCAGCACTGAAGCTTTCTTT
once	NA	TRBJ2-5	TRBV5-1	CASSLGGTRETQYF	TGCGCCAGCAGCTTGGGTGGGACACGTGAGACCCAGTACTTC
NA	TRBD1	TRBJ1-1	TRBV29-1	CSVGQGNWNTEAFF	TGCAGCGTTGGACAGGGGAATTGGAACACTGAAGCTTTCTTT
NA	NA	TRBJ2-7	TRBV2	CATRADRYEQYF	TGTGCCACCCGGGCAGACCGCTACGAGCAGTACTTC
NA	NA	TRBJ1-1	TRBV7-2	CASSPRVGDTEAFF	TGTGCCAGCAGCCCCAGGGTGGGTGACACCGAAGCTTTCTTT
NA	NA	TRBJ1-2	TRBV5-5	CASSLEISRVGYTF	TGTGCCAGCAGCTTGGAAATTAGCAGGGTTGGCTACACCTTC
NA	NA	TRBJ1-2	TRBV19	CASSIARGPNYGYTF	TGTGCCAGTAGTATAGCGCGGGGTCCTAACTATGGCTACACCTTC
NA	NA	TRBJ1-1	TRBV19	CASKRQINTEAFF	TGTGCCAGTAAGCGGCAGATAAACACTGAAGCTTTCTTT
NA	NA	TRBJ2-5	TRBV13	CASSLGRGRDGETQYF	TGTGCCAGCAGCTTAGGCCGTGGGCGGGATGGGGAGACCCAGTACTTC
NA	TRBD1	TRBJ2-5	TRBV6-5	CASSSEDRVGETQYF	TGTGCCAGCAGTTCGGAAGACAGGGTGGGGGAGACCCAGTACTTC
NA	NA	TRBJ2-3	TRBV9	CASSVGNGDTDTQYF	TGTGCCAGCAGCGTAGGTAACGGGGACACAGATACGCAGTATTTT
NA	NA	TRBJ1-1	TRBV4-1	CASRAGDARKPNTEAFF	TGCGCCAGCAGGGCAGGGGACGCCCGAAAGCCGAACACTGAAGCTTTCTTT
NA	NA	TRBJ1-6	TRBV11-3	CASSLDPFSPLHF	TGTGCCAGCAGCTTAGATCCCTTCTCACCCCTCCACTTT
NA	NA	TRBJ1-2	TRBV24-1	CATSDSGRTYGYTF	TGTGCCACCAGTGATTCCGGACGGACCTATGGCTACACCTTC